A single sample is the source of the 31 T cell receptor beta chains below, sequenced in a study of TIL therapy for anti-PD-1-resistant metastatic lung cancer. The immunoSEQ assay was v3. Assay: immunoSEQ multiplex PCR; the TCRdb copy retains only in-frame clones and omits some. The sample yields tens of thousands of clones, roughly 69% seen once. Sample time point: pre-treatment sample, taken before nivolumab and TIL therapy. The sample consisted of blood, taken at baseline. The receptors originated from a person between 30 and 79 years old with non-small cell lung cancer.

The chain combines TRBV29-1 with TRBJ2-3; 9 nucleotides agree with TRBD1. The CDR3 is 15 residues long. V was pared by 6 bases and J by 6 bases, with 13 bases of the junction left unmatched. Germline V gene sequence: CDR1 SQVTM, CDR2 ANQGSEA. This chain's CDR3 is CSVFYRGQGWDTQYF. The CDR3 nucleotides read TGCAGCGTATTTTACAGAGGACAGGGGTGGGATACGCAGTATTTT.

The V and J genes are TRBV5-1 and TRBJ2-5; 10 positions match TRBD1. The CDR3 is made up of 17 amino acids. After removal of 4 bases from V and 5 bases from J, the junction contained 14 bases not matched to a gene. Germline V CDR1 and CDR2: SGHRS, YFSETQ. This CDR3 reads CASSVGIDRGLRETQYF. Here the CDR3 DNA reads TGCGCCAGCAGCGTTGGTATCGACAGGGGGCTTAGGGAGACCCAGTACTTC.

This chain links TRBV10-2 with TRBJ2-3; a weak D match, TRBD2 (5 bases). Trimming left V 8 bases short and J 8 bases short, with 20 bases between. This CDR3 has 14 amino acids. The V gene's germline CDR1 is WSHSY and CDR2 SAAADI. The CDR3 protein is CASSGLGGSRTQYF. The CDR3 DNA reads as TGCGCCAGCTCTGGATTAGGCGGGTCTCGTACGCAGTATTTT.

The chain is built from TRBV6-1 and TRBJ2-1; tentatively, D is TRBD1 or TRBD2 (5 bases each). Germline V lookup: CDR1 MNHNS, CDR2 SASEGT. CDR3 length equals 13 residues. V was trimmed by 6 bases and J by 2 bases, leaving 8 bases between them. Here the CDR3 reads CASSGTAYNEQFF. The CDR3 nucleotides read TGTGCCAGCAGCGGGACGGCCTACAATGAGCAGTTCTTC.

This chain connects TRBV2 to TRBJ1-2, with D hard to call. V was clipped by 6 bases and J by 5 bases, with 13 bases between them. The CDR3 contains 13 residues. The V gene's germline CDR1 is SNHLY and CDR2 FYNNEI. The CDR3 sequence: CASSQTGRYGYTF. The CDR3 nucleotides read TGTGCCAGCAGCCAAACGGGTCGTTATGGCTACACCTTC.

This clone was counted between two and nine times. CDR3 residues: CASSEGPYAGYTF. CDR3 in DNA: TGTGCCAGCAGTGAAGGACCGTACGCCGGCTACACCTTC. The J gene is TRBJ1-2, the V gene TRBV6-1, with unresolved D. V lost 1 base, J lost 8 bases, and 11 bases lay in between. The CDR3 extends over 13 amino acids. Germline values: CDR1 MNHNS, CDR2 SASEGT.

The J gene is TRBJ1-4, the V gene TRBV5-4, with TRBD1 identical over 10 bases. In germline, CDR1 is SGHNT, CDR2 YYREEE (reference sequence). V gave up 4 bases and J gave up 8 bases; unmatched junction bases: 5. CDR3 size: 14 residues. The CDR3 is CASSPGTGDEKLFF. In DNA, the CDR3 is TGTGCCAGCAGCCCCGGGACAGGGGACGAAAAACTGTTTTTT.

The V gene is TRBV27, the J gene TRBJ2-3; perhaps TRBD1 as D (6 bases). This CDR3 spans 14 amino acids. Germline CDR1 and CDR2: MNHEY and SMNVEV (reference sequence). V was clipped by 2 bases and J by 2 bases, with 8 bases between them. CDR3 amino acids: CASSLDRYTDTQYF. The CDR3 nucleotides read TGTGCCAGCAGTTTAGACAGGTACACAGATACGCAGTATTTT.

The V and J genes are TRBV6-5 and TRBJ2-3; D unclear. CDR1 and CDR2 from the germline V gene are MNHEY and SVGAGI. The CDR3 extends over 14 amino acids. Trimming took 6 bases from V and 3 from J, leaving 13 bases between them. The CDR3 reads CASRIYGVTDTQYF. The CDR3, as DNA: TGTGCCAGCAGAATTTACGGCGTAACAGATACGCAGTATTTT.

CDR3 nucleotides: TGTGCCAGCAGTTACCGTGGTAGCGGGGTTTACGAGCAGTACTTC. Amino acid sequence: CASSYRGSGVYEQYF. This chain links TRBV6-6 with TRBJ2-7; 8 nucleotides line up with TRBD2. Germline V gene sequence: CDR1 MNHNY, CDR2 SVGAGI (reference sequence). CDR3 length: 15 residues. Germline trimming cut 2 bases from V and 4 bases from J; bases unmatched to any gene: 7.

The V and J genes are TRBV5-4 and TRBJ2-7; tentatively, D is TRBD2 (6 bases). Germline CDR1 is SGHNT and CDR2 is YYREEE (reference sequence). The CDR3 is 15 residues long. The germline V and J ends were trimmed by 4 bases and 0 bases, with 14 bases remaining between them. The chain's CDR3 is CASSTKDGSSYEQYF. The CDR3 bases are TGTGCCAGCAGCACCAAGGACGGGAGCTCCTACGAGCAGTACTTC.

This chain uses TRBV7-8 with TRBJ2-1; 12 nucleotides line up with TRBD2. Trimming removed 6 bases from V and 5 bases from J; junction bases left unmatched: 8. The CDR3 contains 16 residues. Germline CDR1 SGHVS, CDR2 FQNEAQ. The CDR3 bases are TGTGCCAGCAGTAGGGCTAGCGGGGGGGGCCACAATGAGCAGTTCTTC. This translates into CASSRASGGGHNEQFF. Complete variable domain (other parts from reference TRBV7-8 and TRBJ2-1): GAGVSQSPRYKVAKRGQDVALRCDPISGHVSLFWYQQALGQGPEFLTYFQNEAQLDKSGLPSDRFFAERPEGSVSTLKIQRTQQEDSAVYLCASSRASGGGHNEQFFGPGTRLTVL.

This chain joins TRBV7-8 and TRBJ1-1; no clear D gene. Germline values: CDR1 SGHVS, CDR2 FQNEAQ. Trimming took off 1 base at V and 7 bases at J, with 13 bases between the two ends. The CDR3 extends over 14 amino acids. CDR3: CASSLGGPGFEAFF. DNA of the CDR3: TGTGCCAGCAGCTTAGGAGGGCCTGGATTTGAAGCTTTCTTT.

This clone came up many times. The rearrangement uses TRBV7-9 and TRBJ1-2; TRBD1 is a possible D gene (5 bases). The CDR3 extends over 15 amino acids. The V gene lost 0 bases and the J gene lost 1 base, with 9 bases spanning the gap. Germline assignment: CDR1 SEHNR and CDR2 FQNEAQ (reference sequence). As DNA, the CDR3 is TGTGCCAGCAGCTTAGCGCTTGGACATAACTATGGCTACACCTTC. Protein: CASSLALGHNYGYTF.

This chain connects TRBV7-3 to TRBJ2-5; D may be TRBD2 (5 bases). Per germline, CDR1 SGHTA and CDR2 FQGTGA. V was clipped by 4 bases and J by 1 base, with 10 bases between them. The CDR3 runs to 14 residues. Written as DNA, the CDR3 is TGTGCCAGCAGCTCGGGGTTGGGCCAAGAGACCCAGTACTTC. This encodes CASSSGLGQETQYF.

This clone was observed a few times. The rearrangement joins TRBV4-1 to TRBJ1-6; 7 positions match TRBD1. CDR1 and CDR2 from the germline V gene are MGHRA and YSYEKL. The CDR3 extends over 13 amino acids. V lost 8 bases to trimming and J lost 5 bases; unmatched junction nucleotides: 3. The CDR3 region is CASGQVNNSPLHF. CDR3 DNA: TGCGCCAGCGGACAGGTTAATAATTCACCCCTCCACTTT.

The chain joins TRBV6-1 to TRBJ1-1; 10 bases line up with TRBD1. This CDR3 region has 15 residues. V shed 5 bases, J shed 0 bases, and the junction held 3 bases outside the gene matches. The germline gives CDR1 MNHNS, CDR2 SASEGT. The CDR3 reads CASSRTGGMNTEAFF. The CDR3 DNA reads as TGTGCCAGCAGTAGGACAGGGGGGATGAACACTGAAGCTTTCTTT.

The chain uses TRBV10-3 and TRBJ1-5; no clear D. V lost 10 bases, J lost 0 bases, and 13 bases lay in between. This CDR3 is built from 14 residues. The germline V gene has CDR1 ENHRY and CDR2 SYGVKD. This CDR3 reads CATGPGYSNQPQHF. The CDR3 DNA reads TGTGCCACTGGCCCGGGGTATAGCAATCAGCCCCAGCATTTT.

This chain joins TRBV9 and TRBJ2-3; 8 bases are a match to TRBD2. The V gene's germline CDR1 is SGDLS and CDR2 YYNGEE. V shed 4 bases, J shed 4 bases, and the junction held 20 bases outside the gene matches. The length of the CDR3 is 19 residues. CDR3 bases: TGTGCCAGCAGCCTCCCCTACTTAGGTGCCGGACTAGCTTCAGATACGCAGTATTTT. Protein product: CASSLPYLGAGLASDTQYF.

This clone has only a few counts. The V call is TRBV10-3, the J call TRBJ1-3; D not resolved. The germline V gene has CDR1 ENHRY and CDR2 SYGVKD. Deletions cut 10 bases from V and 0 bases from J, with 13 bases between. This CDR3 is built from 14 residues. The CDR3 sequence is CATNSDLSGNTIYF. CDR3 DNA: TGTGCCACGAACAGCGACCTCTCTGGAAACACCATATATTTT.

The chain combines TRBV11-2 with TRBJ2-2; unclear D gene. Germline values: CDR1 SGHAT, CDR2 FQNNGV. With 2 bases removed from V and 0 bases from J, the gap between germline ends came to 10 bases. The CDR3 length is 16 residues. Written as DNA, the CDR3 is TGTGCCAGCAGCTTAAGTCGGCAGACGAACACCGGGGAGCTGTTTTTT. Translated: CASSLSRQTNTGELFF.

A note on this clone: One end of the junction varies from germline; a read error may be responsible. This rearrangement joins TRBV6-5 to TRBJ1-2; D unclear. The CDR3 runs to 15 residues. Germline CDR1 MNHEY, CDR2 SVGAGI. Here the CDR3 reads CANSYSAGANYGYTF. CDR3 nucleotides: TGTGCCAACAGTTACTCGGCAGGAGCTAACTATGGCTACACCTTC.

The V and J genes are TRBV6-5 and TRBJ2-7; D gene uncertain. This CDR3 comprises 12 residues. Per the germline V gene, CDR1 is MNHEY and CDR2 is SVGAGI. The V end was cut by 4 bases, the J end by 7 bases, with 11 bases between. Here the CDR3 reads CASSSPLREQYF. CDR3 DNA sequence: TGTGCCAGCAGTTCGCCTCTTCGAGAGCAGTACTTC.

J is TRBJ2-1 and V is TRBV19; 9 bases are a match to TRBD1. This CDR3 region has 13 residues. Germline values: CDR1 LNHDA, CDR2 SQIVND (reference sequence). The V gene end was trimmed by 5 bases and the J gene end by 8 bases; junction bases not matched to a gene: 4. CDR3 amino acids: CASSGGQGDEQFF. The CDR3 DNA follows: TGTGCCAGTAGTGGGGGACAGGGTGATGAGCAGTTCTTC.

The gene calls are TRBV18 and TRBJ2-1; maybe TRBD2 (5 bases). The V end was cut by 4 bases, the J end by 5 bases, with 12 bases between. Germline lookup yields CDR1 KGHSH and CDR2 LQKENI. The CDR3 length is 14 residues. The CDR3 DNA reads as TGTGCCAGCTCACAAGGACTCGGGAACAATGAGCAGTTCTTC. It encodes CASSQGLGNNEQFF. The full variable domain, in which reference TRBV18 and TRBJ2-1 provide the parts outside the CDR3, is NAGVMQNPRHLVRRRGQEARLRCSPMKGHSHVYWYRQLPEEGLKFMVYLQKENIIDESGMPKERFSAEFPKEGPSILRIQQVVRGDSAAYFCASSQGLGNNEQFFGPGTRLTVL.

This clone was recorded once. The chain carries TRBV7-6 and TRBJ2-2; unclear D gene. V was pared by 8 bases and J by 4 bases, with 14 bases between. Germline V gene sequence: CDR1 SGHVS, CDR2 FNYEAQ. The CDR3 totals 14 residues. The CDR3 nucleotides read TGTGCCAGCGGCCCCGAGGTTGGCACCGGGGAGCTGTTTTTT. Translating it yields CASGPEVGTGELFF.

This clone was detected only once. The chain recombines TRBV4-1 with TRBJ2-3; 10 bases match TRBD1. Germline assignment: CDR1 MGHRA and CDR2 YSYEKL. This CDR3 contains 18 residues. V shed 0 bases and J 3 bases; nucleotides not matched to a gene: 9. CDR3 amino acids: CASSQDGWDRGGTDTQYF. The CDR3 DNA sequence: TGCGCCAGCAGCCAAGATGGTTGGGACAGGGGCGGGACAGATACGCAGTATTTT.

V usage is TRBV14 and J usage is TRBJ2-1, with a tentative D call TRBD2 (6 bases). Per germline, CDR1 SGHDN and CDR2 FVKESK. V was clipped by 1 base and J by 4 bases, with 14 bases between them. The CDR3 has 16 amino acids. CDR3 in amino acids: CASSQVGRGPYNEQFF. DNA for the CDR3: TGTGCCAGCAGCCAAGTTGGGCGGGGCCCATACAATGAGCAGTTCTTC. The full variable domain, rest sourced from reference TRBV14 and TRBJ2-1, is EAGVTQFPSHSVIEKGQTVTLRCDPISGHDNLYWYRRVMGKEIKFLLHFVKESKQDESGMPNNRFLAERTGGTYSTLKVQPAELEDSGVYFCASSQVGRGPYNEQFFGPGTRLTVL.

This clone appeared a few times. This chain uses TRBV5-4 with TRBJ2-1, with 10 positions matching TRBD2. Germline values: CDR1 SGHNT, CDR2 YYREEE (reference sequence). This CDR3 contains 15 residues. The V segment lost 4 bases and the J segment 8 bases; nucleotides outside the gene matches: 9. This CDR3 is CASSGAGGPGDEQFF. As DNA, the CDR3 is TGTGCCAGCAGCGGAGCGGGAGGGCCTGGCGATGAGCAGTTCTTC.

The rearrangement uses TRBV6-6 and TRBJ2-7; tentatively, D is TRBD1 or TRBD2 (6 bases each). V was pared by 0 bases and J by 2 bases, with 11 bases between. Looked up from germline, CDR1 is MNHNY and CDR2 is SVGAGI (reference sequence). CDR3 length equals 15 residues. CDR3: CASSYSWGATYEQYF. CDR3 DNA: TGTGCCAGCAGTTACTCATGGGGGGCCACCTACGAGCAGTACTTC.

The chain is built from TRBV13 and TRBJ2-5; tentatively, D is TRBD1 (5 bases). Germline lookup yields CDR1 PRHDT and CDR2 FYEKMQ (reference sequence). This CDR3 region has 14 residues. Deletions cut 1 base from V and 5 bases from J, with 11 bases between. The CDR3 DNA sequence: TGTGCCAGCAGCTTAGTCCAGGGTGACGAGACCCAGTACTTC. Translation: CASSLVQGDETQYF.